The 10 T cell receptor beta chains presented below share a single source sample, sequenced in a study of blood T cell repertoires in COVID-19. The method was immunoSEQ multiplex PCR; TCRdb's version includes in-frame clones alone and lacks a portion of them. The table has under 95,000 clones, 79% seen once. Specimen: peripheral blood. The receptors come from a man aged 55 to 69 with active or convalescent COVID-19.

The rearrangement uses TRBV5-1 and TRBJ2-2, with 10 bases fitting TRBD1. Germline V gene sequence: CDR1 SGHRS, CDR2 YFSETQ. V dropped 0 bases and J dropped 6; count of bases not matched to a gene: 11. The CDR3 has 18 residues. The chain's CDR3 is CASSLEGPGQGFAGELFF. The CDR3 region has the DNA TGCGCCAGCAGCTTGGAGGGGCCGGGACAGGGGTTTGCCGGGGAGCTGTTTTTT.

The gene calls are TRBV12-5 and TRBJ1-6; TRBD1 matches 9 bases. With V trimmed by 6 bases and J by 8 bases, 5 bases remained unmatched. Germline V lookup: CDR1 LGHNT, CDR2 FRNRAP. The CDR3 has 14 amino acids. The CDR3 nucleotides read TGTGCTAGTGGCCCGGGACAGGGAGATTCACCCCTCCACTTT. Amino acids: CASGPGQGDSPLHF. Supplemented by reference TRBV12-5 and TRBJ1-6, the full variable domain reads DARVTQTPRHKVTEMGQEVTMRCQPILGHNTVFWYRQTMMQGLELLAYFRNRAPLDDSGMPKDRFSAEMPDATLATLKIQPSEPRDSAVYFCASGPGQGDSPLHFGNGTRLTVT.

The V gene is TRBV2, the J gene TRBJ1-5; 9 bases are shared with TRBD1. Trimming at V came to 7 bases and at J to 1 base, leaving 5 bases not matched to a gene. This CDR3 is built from 15 residues. The germline V gene has CDR1 SNHLY and CDR2 FYNNEI. The CDR3 region has the DNA TGTGCCAGCAAGGACAGGGGACTGAGCAATCAGCCCCAGCATTTT. This encodes CASKDRGLSNQPQHF.

This chain uses TRBV6-7 with TRBJ1-1; D not certain. TRBV6-7 is placed among ORFs of uncertain function. Trimming shortened V by 2 bases and J by 4 bases, and 5 bases separated the two germline ends. The CDR3 covers 12 residues. CDR3 amino acids: CASSYPLTEAFF. CDR3 in DNA: TGTGCCAGCAGTTACCCCCTCACTGAAGCTTTCTTT.

The V gene is TRBV7-2, the J gene TRBJ1-1, with D perhaps TRBD1 (6 bases). This CDR3 is 12 amino acids long. Germline V gene lookup returns CDR1 SGHTA and CDR2 FQGNSA. The V end was cut by 3 bases, the J end by 11 bases, with 13 bases between. Here the CDR3 reads CASSLDSHDAFF. The CDR3 nucleotides read TGTGCCAGCAGCTTGGACAGTCATGACGCTTTCTTT.

The chain combines TRBV30 with TRBJ1-2; 7 nucleotides match TRBD1. The J segment lost 1 base and the V segment lost 3 bases, leaving 11 bases of the junction unmatched. The CDR3 is 16 residues long. Germline V gene data show CDR1 as GTSNPN and CDR2 as SVGIG (reference sequence). CDR3 residues: CAWRPTGLALNYGYTF. Here the CDR3 DNA reads TGTGCCTGGAGGCCGACAGGGCTTGCCCTTAACTATGGCTACACCTTC.

In this sample, this clone turned up once. The rearrangement joins TRBV11-2 to TRBJ2-5; 14 bases match TRBD2. The CDR3 totals 15 residues. Trimming at V came to 3 bases and at J to 14 bases, leaving 11 bases not matched to a gene. Germline assignment: CDR1 SGHAT and CDR2 FQNNGV. This CDR3 is CASSFLTSGGALYYF. CDR3 DNA sequence: TGTGCCAGCAGCTTTCTGACTAGCGGGGGGGCCCTTTATTACTTC.

CDR3 nucleotide sequence: TGTGCCAGCAGCTTACCCGGGACAGGGAGAGACGAGCAGTACTTC. Translated: CASSLPGTGRDEQYF. The V gene is TRBV5-8, the J gene TRBJ2-7; TRBD1 matches 9 bases. Germline-derived CDR1 and CDR2 are SGHTS and YDEGEE. The CDR3 spans 15 residues. The junction had 8 bases not matched to a gene; V was cut back by 2 bases and J by 5 bases. The full variable domain, rest sourced from reference TRBV5-8 and TRBJ2-7, is EAGVTQSPTHLIKTRGQQATLRCSPISGHTSVYWYQQALGLGLQFLLWYDEGEERNRGNFPPRFSGRQFPNYSSELNVNALELEDSALYLCASSLPGTGRDEQYFGPGTRLTVT.

The rearrangement joins TRBV6-1 to TRBJ2-6, with D tentatively TRBD2 (5 bases). The V end was cut by 2 bases, the J end by 0 bases, with 8 bases between. Germline V lookup: CDR1 MNHNS, CDR2 SASEGT. This CDR3 has 16 amino acids. This CDR3 reads CASSERRASGANVLTF. In DNA, the CDR3 is TGTGCCAGCAGTGAACGGCGGGCCTCTGGGGCCAACGTCCTGACTTTC.

The chain uses TRBV25-1 and TRBJ2-7; D not resolved. Trimming pared 6 bases from V and 3 bases from J, leaving 9 bases between. The CDR3 is 12 amino acids. Germline V gives CDR1 MGHDK, CDR2 SYGVNS. The CDR3 sequence: CASSLVNYEQYF. Written as DNA, the CDR3 is TGTGCCAGCAGCCTTGTTAACTACGAGCAGTACTTC.